The 13 T cell receptor beta chains below all came from one sample that was sequenced in a study of blood T cell repertoires in COVID-19. This table comes from immunoSEQ multiplex PCR, and its TCRdb copy is limited to in-frame clones, with some not included. The sample records about 69,000 clones, 70% to 85% being singletons. Sequencing input: peripheral blood. These receptors came from a man aged 50-59 years with COVID-19, enrolled during active disease.

This clone was recorded only once. The chain recombines TRBV18 with TRBJ1-2, with 7 bases matching TRBD1. In germline, CDR1 is KGHSH, CDR2 LQKENI. V lost 8 bases and J lost 5; bases outside the gene matches: 11. The CDR3 spans 14 residues. CDR3 bases: TGTGCCAGCCAATCGGGACAGAGTGTTTATGGCTACACCTTC. Its protein is CASQSGQSVYGYTF.

The genes are TRBV29-1 and TRBJ1-5; maybe TRBD1 (5 bases). Trimming shortened V by 4 bases and J by 5 bases, and 9 bases separated the two germline ends. CDR3 length: 12 amino acids. The germline V gene encodes CDR1 SQVTM and CDR2 ANQGSEA. CDR3 bases: TGCAGCGTTGCAGGGTGGGATCAGCCCCAGCATTTT. Translating it yields CSVAGWDQPQHF.

CDR3 in DNA: TGCGCCAGCAGCTTAGGAGTCTCTGGGGCCAACGTCCTGACTTTC. It encodes CASSLGVSGANVLTF. The rearrangement joins TRBV5-1 to TRBJ2-6; D remains ambiguous. The germline V gene has CDR1 SGHRS and CDR2 YFSETQ. Between the trimmed V and J ends, which lost 2 bases and 0 bases, there was a span of 6 bases. The CDR3 consists of 15 residues. Variable domain in full (rest from reference TRBV5-1 and TRBJ2-6): KAGVTQTPRYLIKTRGQQVTLSCSPISGHRSVSWYQQTPGQGLQFLFEYFSETQRNKGNFPGRFSGRQFSNSRSEMNVSTLELGDSALYLCASSLGVSGANVLTFGAGSRLTVL.

The chain employs TRBV6-1 and TRBJ2-7; TRBD2 is a possible D gene (6 bases). This CDR3 contains 14 residues. V was cut by 3 bases and J by 0 bases, with 9 bases left in between. Germline-derived CDR1 and CDR2 are MNHNS and SASEGT. This CDR3 is CASSERGNSYEQYF. Written as DNA, the CDR3 is TGTGCCAGCAGTGAGCGGGGAAACTCCTACGAGCAGTACTTC.

The V and J genes are TRBV10-3 and TRBJ2-5, with TRBD1 as a possible D gene (5 bases). Trimming removed 3 bases from V and 5 bases from J, with 10 bases in between. This CDR3 contains 13 residues. Germline V gene data show CDR1 as ENHRY and CDR2 as SYGVKD. CDR3 sequence (DNA): TGTGCCATCAGTGAAACAGGAGATGAGACCCAGTACTTC. Translating it yields CAISETGDETQYF.

The chain joins TRBV7-2 to TRBJ2-5; 11 nucleotides match TRBD2. V was pared by 5 bases and J by 5 bases, with 4 bases of the junction left unmatched. This CDR3 is built from 14 residues. Per the germline V gene, CDR1 is SGHTA and CDR2 is FQGNSA. CDR3 amino acids: CASSGSSGGETQYF. CDR3 bases: TGTGCCAGCAGCGGTTCTAGCGGGGGGGAGACCCAGTACTTC.

The V and J genes are TRBV9 and TRBJ1-4; tentative D call: TRBD1 (6 bases). The CDR3 spans 14 residues. In germline, CDR1 is SGDLS, CDR2 YYNGEE. Trimming removed 3 bases from V and 8 bases from J, with 14 bases in between. This CDR3 is CASSERDIGEKLFF. CDR3 nucleotides: TGTGCCAGCAGCGAACGGGACATCGGGGAAAAACTGTTTTTT.

The rearrangement joins TRBV29-1 to TRBJ1-2; weak D call: TRBD1 (6 bases). The V and J ends lost 4 bases and 5 bases respectively, with 35 bases between them. The germline CDR1 and CDR2 sequences are SQVTM and ANQGSEA. This CDR3 has 20 residues. The CDR3 reads CSVGHRVLLASIGESYGYTF. Written as DNA, the CDR3 is TGCAGCGTTGGGCACAGGGTTCTACTCGCCTCAATCGGTGAGAGTTATGGCTACACCTTC. Supplemented by reference TRBV29-1 and TRBJ1-2, the full variable domain reads SAVISQKPSRDICQRGTSLTIQCQVDSQVTMMFWYRQQPGQSLTLIATANQGSEATYESGFVIDKFPISRPNLTFSTLTVSNMSPEDSSIYLCSVGHRVLLASIGESYGYTFGSGTRLTVV.

The gene calls are TRBV12-3 or TRBV12-4 and TRBJ2-7; D ambiguous. The length of the CDR3 is 11 residues. V lost 6 bases and J 5 bases, leaving 8 bases between the germline ends. The CDR3 loop reads CASSLRHEQYF. The CDR3 coding sequence is TGTGCCAGCAGCTTGAGGCACGAGCAGTACTTC.

The gene calls are TRBV30 and TRBJ2-7; 11 bases match TRBD1. V gave up 3 bases and J gave up 5 bases; unmatched junction bases: 3. The CDR3 contains 13 residues. CDR1 is GTSNPN, CDR2 SVGIG, per germline (reference sequence). CDR3 region: CAWSGTGGHEQYF. CDR3 bases: TGTGCCTGGAGCGGGACAGGGGGACACGAGCAGTACTTC.

The V and J genes are TRBV5-1 and TRBJ2-2, with a possible D match to TRBD1 (5 bases). Germline V lookup: CDR1 SGHRS, CDR2 YFSETQ. The CDR3 has 12 residues. Trimming took off 3 bases at V and 8 bases at J, with 8 bases between the two ends. CDR3 in amino acids: CASSSGSGELFF. CDR3 sequence (DNA): TGCGCCAGCAGCTCAGGGTCGGGGGAGCTGTTTTTT.

The chain employs TRBV9 and TRBJ2-1; possibly TRBD2 for D (6 bases). The CDR3 spans 15 residues. V lost 4 bases, J lost 8 bases, and 19 bases lay in between. Per germline, CDR1 SGDLS and CDR2 YYNGEE. The CDR3 region has the DNA TGTGCCAGCAGCCGACCGGGACTTTCGACGGATGAGCAGTTCTTC. Translated, it gives CASSRPGLSTDEQFF.

This clone was observed a handful of times. The CDR3 protein is CASSHGDMNTEAFF. Here the CDR3 DNA reads TGTGCCAGCAGCCACGGAGATATGAACACTGAAGCTTTCTTT. This chain links TRBV3-1 (or the pseudogene TRBV3-2) with TRBJ1-1; D is unresolved. Germline assignment: CDR1 LGHDT and CDR2 YNNKEL (reference sequence). V was pared by 3 bases and J by 0 bases, with 8 bases between. This CDR3 has 14 amino acids.